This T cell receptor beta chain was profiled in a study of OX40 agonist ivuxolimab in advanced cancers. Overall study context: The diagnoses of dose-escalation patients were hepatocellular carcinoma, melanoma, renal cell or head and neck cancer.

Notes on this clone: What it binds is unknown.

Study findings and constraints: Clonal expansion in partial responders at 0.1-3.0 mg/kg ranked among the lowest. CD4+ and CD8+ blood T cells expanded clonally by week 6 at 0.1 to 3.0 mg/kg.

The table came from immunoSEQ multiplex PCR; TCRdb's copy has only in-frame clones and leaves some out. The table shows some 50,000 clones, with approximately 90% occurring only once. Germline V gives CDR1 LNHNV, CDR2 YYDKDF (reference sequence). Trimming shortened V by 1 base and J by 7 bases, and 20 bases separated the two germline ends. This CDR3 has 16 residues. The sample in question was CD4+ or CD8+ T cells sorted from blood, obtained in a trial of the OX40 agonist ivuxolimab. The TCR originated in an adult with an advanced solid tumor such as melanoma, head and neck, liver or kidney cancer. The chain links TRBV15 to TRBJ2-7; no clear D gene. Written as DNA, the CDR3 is TGTGCCACCAGCAGAGTGTCGGTACTCGAAGGTCGGGAGCAGTACTTC. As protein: CATSRVSVLEGREQYF.